This TCR beta chain came from a study of shared clonotypes between healthy human individuals. Whole-study findings and limits: Sampling included only blood; tissue repertoires likely differ.

The donor population consisted of healthy HIV-negative adults with no recent acute infections or vaccinations. Each cell subset's genomic DNA was divided evenly among several immunoSEQ plates. The protocol was immunoSEQ multiplex PCR, while the TCRdb copy is restricted to in-frame clones and leaves out a portion. This table holds more than 450,000 clones, around 79% found once. As to this clone: Its antigen is unknown.

CDR1 is KGHSH, CDR2 LQKENI, per germline. Unmatched junction bases numbered 4, after V lost 3 bases and J lost 4 bases. The CDR3 has 14 amino acids. V gene TRBV18 combines with J gene TRBJ1-2; 8 bases fit TRBD1. Sequencing input: PBMCs. The TCR sequence derives from a woman aged 40 to 50 in good health. Some clones in this sample may be carry-over from other donors' samples. CDR3 DNA: TGTGCCAGCTCACCCGTACAGGGGGGCTATGGCTACACCTTC. This sequence encodes CASSPVQGGYGYTF. Complete variable domain (other parts from reference TRBV18 and TRBJ1-2): NAGVMQNPRHLVRRRGQEARLRCSPMKGHSHVYWYRQLPEEGLKFMVYLQKENIIDESGMPKERFSAEFPKEGPSILRIQQVVRGDSAAYFCASSPVQGGYGYTFGSGTRLTVV.